The 25 T cell receptor beta chains below come from one sample, sequenced in a study of blood T cell repertoires in COVID-19. Sequenced by immunoSEQ multiplex PCR; TCRdb stores in-frame clones only, minus some. Among 150,000 to 200,000 clones listed, roughly 87% were seen once. Sequenced sample: PBMCs or T cells enriched from blood (not recorded which). The receptor source for this set is a human donor with acute COVID-19. The donor label of this sample is uncertain.

Worth noting for this clone: Likely a read error: the CDR3 ends without its conserved phenylalanine or tryptophan. The limits of the CDR3 on the DNA are not certain, so only TCRdb's listed CDR3 is given. The chain joins TRBV5-6 to TRBJ1-6; no DNA check was done on the table's D call, TRBD1. The germline V gene encodes CDR1 SGHDT and CDR2 YYEEEE. The CDR3 is 9 residues long, counting both termini. CDR3 sequence: CASSPGHGM.

The chain links TRBV11-2 to TRBJ2-1, with 11 bases lining up with TRBD2. The J segment lost 5 bases and the V segment lost 5 bases, leaving 8 bases of the junction unmatched. Germline CDR1 and CDR2: SGHAT and FQNNGV. The CDR3 is made up of 16 amino acids. CDR3 protein: CASSPRLAGFHNEQFF. The CDR3, as DNA: TGTGCCAGCAGCCCCCGACTAGCGGGGTTCCACAATGAGCAGTTCTTC.

In this sample, this clone turned up a few times. The chain has TRBV24-1 and TRBJ1-3; 7 nucleotides line up with TRBD1. Looked up from germline, CDR1 is KGHDR and CDR2 is SFDVKD. With V trimmed by 4 bases and J by 4 bases, 9 bases remained unmatched. This CDR3 contains 16 residues. The DNA for the CDR3 is TGTGCCACCAGTGACCAATCACAGGGGCGAGGAAACACCATATATTTT. This translates into CATSDQSQGRGNTIYF.

CDR3 protein: CASSLRSNFYNEQFF. CDR3 sequence (DNA): TGTGCCAGCAGCTTACGTAGCAATTTTTACAATGAGCAGTTCTTC. V is TRBV7-8 and J is TRBJ2-1; D unclear. The V gene lost 2 bases and the J gene lost 4 bases, with 12 bases spanning the gap. Germline lookup yields CDR1 SGHVS and CDR2 FQNEAQ. The CDR3 is 15 residues long.

The chain has TRBV4-3 and TRBJ2-2, with 8 bases aligning to TRBD2. CDR1 is LGHNA and CDR2 is YSLEER in the germline V gene. CDR3 size: 18 residues. Trimming at V came to 3 bases and at J to 0 bases, leaving 9 bases not matched to a gene. Written as DNA, the CDR3 is TGCGCCAGCAGCCAGTACAAGCGGGGGCCGACGAACACCGGGGAGCTGTTTTTT. Translated, it gives CASSQYKRGPTNTGELFF.

The genes are TRBV7-2 and TRBJ2-1; D not certain. Deletions cut 0 bases from V and 7 bases from J, with 13 bases between. CDR3 length: 15 residues. Per germline, CDR1 SGHTA and CDR2 FQGNSA. CDR3 residues: CASSLAGYGRNEQFF. CDR3 coding DNA: TGTGCCAGCAGCTTAGCGGGCTACGGTAGGAATGAGCAGTTCTTC.

The J gene is TRBJ2-7, the V gene TRBV11-2; 9 bases agree with TRBD1. The CDR3 contains 12 residues. V lost 10 bases and J lost 4; bases outside the gene matches: 5. Looked up from germline, CDR1 is SGHAT and CDR2 is FQNNGV. Here the CDR3 DNA reads TGTGCCATCCGGACAGGGGAATACGAGCAGTACTTC. Translated: CAIRTGEYEQYF. The full variable domain, in which reference TRBV11-2 and TRBJ2-7 provide the parts outside the CDR3, is EAGVAQSPRYKIIEKRQSVAFWCNPISGHATLYWYQQILGQGPKLLIQFQNNGVVDDSQLPKDRFSAERLKGVDSTLKIQPAKLEDSAVYLCAIRTGEYEQYFGPGTRLTVT.

The chain carries TRBV7-8 and TRBJ1-5; 10 nucleotides line up with TRBD1. The germline V gene has CDR1 SGHVS and CDR2 FQNEAQ. V dropped 3 bases and J dropped 1; count of bases not matched to a gene: 9. The CDR3 is 18 amino acids. CDR3 amino acids: CASSFGGTGAGSNQPQHF. Written as DNA, the CDR3 is TGTGCCAGCAGCTTTGGGGGGACAGGGGCTGGCAGCAATCAGCCCCAGCATTTT.

This sequence joins TRBV7-2 and TRBJ2-7; the match to TRBD2 covers 12 bases. Trimming removed 2 bases from V and 5 bases from J; junction bases left unmatched: 7. This CDR3 is built from 16 residues. CDR1 is SGHTA, CDR2 FQGNSA, per germline. Written as DNA, the CDR3 is TGTGCCAGCAGCTTACTAGCGGGGGGGCTCGGGGACGAGCAGTACTTC. Its translation: CASSLLAGGLGDEQYF. The entire variable domain, with the rest obtained from reference TRBV7-2 and TRBJ2-7, is as follows: GAGVSQSPSNKVTEKGKDVELRCDPISGHTALYWYRQSLGQGLEFLIYFQGNSAPDKSGLPSDRFSAERTGGSVSTLTIQRTQQEDSAVYLCASSLLAGGLGDEQYFGPGTRLTVT.

The genes are TRBV19 and TRBJ1-1; D is ambiguous. Deletions cut 10 bases from V and 3 bases from J, with 18 bases between. This CDR3 region has 14 residues. Per germline, CDR1 LNHDA and CDR2 SQIVND (reference sequence). CDR3 bases: TGTGCCACATCCCCAGGCGAGGGTGACACTGAAGCTTTCTTT. It translates to CATSPGEGDTEAFF.

This clone was counted a few times. The chain couples TRBV4-3 to TRBJ2-7; D perhaps matches TRBD2 (5 bases). Trimming cost V 3 bases and J 2 bases, with 14 bases left between them. The CDR3 covers 15 residues. Germline V gene sequence: CDR1 LGHNA, CDR2 YSLEER. Written as DNA, the CDR3 is TGCGCCAGCAGCCAGAGGGTGGGTGCCCCCTACGAGCAGTACTTC. As protein: CASSQRVGAPYEQYF.

V usage is TRBV2 and J usage is TRBJ2-7, with 7 nucleotides matching TRBD2. Losses at the gene ends were 8 bases for V and 0 bases for J; bases not matched to a gene: 7. This CDR3 is built from 14 residues. The germline V gene encodes CDR1 SNHLY and CDR2 FYNNEI. The CDR3 reads CASHLRGTSYEQYF. As DNA, the CDR3 is TGTGCCAGCCATCTGCGGGGGACCTCCTACGAGCAGTACTTC.

V and J are TRBV7-3 and TRBJ2-5, with 8 nucleotides matching TRBD2. The germline V gene encodes CDR1 SGHTA and CDR2 FQGTGA. V dropped 5 bases and J dropped 1; count of bases not matched to a gene: 12. The CDR3 consists of 17 residues. The CDR3 sequence is CASSPIQAGAPQETQYF. Written as DNA, the CDR3 is TGTGCCAGCAGCCCAATACAAGCGGGGGCTCCCCAAGAGACCCAGTACTTC.

This chain uses TRBV19 with TRBJ1-5; possibly TRBD1 for D (5 bases). This CDR3 spans 17 amino acids. V gave up 7 bases and J gave up 0 bases, with 19 bases separating them. Looked up from germline, CDR1 is LNHDA and CDR2 is SQIVND (reference sequence). CDR3 protein: CASKSGLGVYSNQPQHF. CDR3 DNA sequence: TGTGCCAGTAAATCGGGACTCGGGGTTTATAGCAATCAGCCCCAGCATTTT.

The rearrangement uses TRBV2 and TRBJ2-1, with 10 bases aligning to TRBD1. The CDR3 consists of 15 residues. V trimming: 4 bases; J trimming: 6 bases; junction bases outside the gene matches: 6. Germline V gene sequence: CDR1 SNHLY, CDR2 FYNNEI. The chain's CDR3 is CASSVEGQGLNEQFF. The CDR3, as DNA: TGTGCCAGCAGTGTGGAGGGACAGGGGCTCAATGAGCAGTTCTTC.

This chain uses TRBV4-1 with TRBJ2-7; 8 positions agree with TRBD1. V was pared by 3 bases and J by 2 bases, with 3 bases of the junction left unmatched. The CDR3 totals 14 residues. CDR1 and CDR2 (germline): MGHRA, YSYEKL. CDR3 sequence (DNA): TGCGCCAGCAGCCAGTGGACAGGGCCCTACGAGCAGTACTTC. The encoded protein is CASSQWTGPYEQYF.

Concerning this clone: Distinct nucleotide sequences in the sample also encode this CDR3. J is TRBJ2-7 and V is TRBV18; D possibly corresponds to TRBD1 (6 bases). Trimming removed 1 base at V and 1 base at J, with 8 bases between. CDR1 is KGHSH and CDR2 is LQKENI in the germline V gene. The CDR3 is made up of 14 amino acids. This CDR3 reads CASSPRQVSYEQYF. The CDR3 DNA sequence: TGTGCCAGCTCACCACGACAGGTTTCCTACGAGCAGTACTTC.

The chain links TRBV7-9 to TRBJ1-5; D is ambiguous. The germline V and J ends were trimmed by 5 bases and 2 bases, with 7 bases remaining between them. This CDR3 contains 13 residues. Germline V gene sequence: CDR1 SEHNR, CDR2 FQNEAQ (reference sequence). The CDR3 loop reads CASSEGGNQPQHF. The CDR3 coding sequence is TGTGCCAGCAGCGAGGGAGGCAATCAGCCCCAGCATTTT.

The chain joins TRBV5-1 to TRBJ2-1; the match to TRBD1 covers 9 bases. The CDR3 loop spans 14 amino acids. Germline V gene data show CDR1 as SGHRS and CDR2 as YFSETQ. V lost 7 bases to trimming and J lost 3 bases; unmatched junction nucleotides: 5. CDR3 sequence (DNA): TGCGCCAGCTTCCGGGACAGGGTCTACAATGAGCAGTTCTTC. Protein: CASFRDRVYNEQFF.

Only a few counts were recorded for this clone. This chain uses TRBV11-3 with TRBJ2-1; 10 bases align to TRBD2. The CDR3 consists of 13 residues. Germline lookup yields CDR1 SGHNT and CDR2 YENEEA. The V segment lost 5 bases and the J segment 9 bases; nucleotides outside the gene matches: 4. The CDR3 loop reads CASSERGGREQFF. For the CDR3, the DNA is TGTGCCAGCAGCGAGCGGGGGGGCCGTGAGCAGTTCTTC.

J is TRBJ2-6 and V is TRBV7-7; TRBD1 aligns across 7 bases. CDR1 SSHAT and CDR2 FNYEAQ come from the germline V gene (reference sequence). CDR3 size: 21 residues. J was trimmed by 2 bases and V by 3 bases; bases with no gene match: 19. The CDR3 nucleotides are TGTGCCAGCAGCTTCCCCCGGTTAGGGGTTGAGGGGGCGGCTGGGGCCAACGTCCTGACTTTC. This encodes CASSFPRLGVEGAAGANVLTF.

This clone came up once. The chain uses TRBV4-3 and TRBJ2-7, with D perhaps matching TRBD2 (5 bases). Germline V gene data show CDR1 as LGHNA and CDR2 as YSLEER. This CDR3 contains 14 residues. The ends were cut back, 0 bases at V and 0 bases at J, with 6 bases in the middle. The CDR3 protein is CASSQEADSYEQYF. The CDR3 DNA reads TGCGCCAGCAGCCAAGAAGCGGACTCCTACGAGCAGTACTTC.

The chain combines TRBV7-9 with TRBJ2-5; 9 positions agree with TRBD2. Germline V gene lookup returns CDR1 SEHNR and CDR2 FQNEAQ (reference sequence). V shed 5 bases and J 1 base; nucleotides not matched to a gene: 17. This CDR3 is built from 19 residues. CDR3 residues: CASSPTGRGSTSGQETQYF. In DNA, the CDR3 is TGTGCCAGCAGCCCCACGGGCAGGGGTTCGACTAGCGGCCAAGAGACCCAGTACTTC.

The genes are TRBV9 and TRBJ1-1; D gene uncertain. From germline, CDR1 is SGDLS and CDR2 YYNGEE. Trimming stripped 2 bases from V and 0 bases from J, with 23 bases between. The CDR3 totals 19 residues. CDR3 region: CASSVPPLGPSYLNTEAFF. As DNA, the CDR3 is TGTGCCAGCAGCGTGCCCCCGCTGGGCCCCTCATACCTGAACACTGAAGCTTTCTTT.

This clone was seen more than once but under ten times. The chain combines TRBV7-9 with TRBJ2-3; D might be TRBD1 (6 bases). The germline V gene has CDR1 SEHNR and CDR2 FQNEAQ (reference sequence). CDR3 length: 15 residues. V shed 3 bases and J shed 0 bases, with 10 bases lying between them. The CDR3 protein is CASSLRQGSTDTQYF. The CDR3 DNA follows: TGTGCCAGCAGCTTGCGCCAGGGGAGCACAGATACGCAGTATTTT. Looking up the rest from reference TRBV7-9 and TRBJ2-3 gives the full variable domain: DTGVSQNPRHKITKRGQNVTFRCDPISEHNRLYWYRQTLGQGPEFLTYFQNEAQLEKSRLLSDRFSAERPKGSFSTLEIQRTEQGDSAMYLCASSLRQGSTDTQYFGPGTRLTVL.